The next 9 T cell receptor beta chains were all read from a single sample in a study of T cell repertoires in cytomegalovirus infection. In TCRdb, the reads were re-called with MiXCR into one record per CDR3 protein. The sample records approximately 500,000 distinct CDR3 sequences, about 30% being singletons. The sequenced sample was PBMCs. The receptors were sampled from a human donor in good health (CMV status not recorded). Some clones in this sample may be carry-over from other donors' samples.

The chain couples TRBV7-3 to TRBJ2-1; D is possibly TRBD1 (6 bases). This CDR3 has 12 amino acids. V was shortened by 4 bases and J by 6 bases, with 7 bases between the two germline ends. Germline CDR1 reads SGHTA; CDR2 reads FQGTGA. The CDR3 spells CASSSGVNEQFF. CDR3 in DNA: TGTGCCAGCAGCTCAGGGGTCAATGAGCAGTTCTTC.

The chain uses TRBV19 and TRBJ2-2; D ambiguous. The V end was cut by 3 bases, the J end by 2 bases, with 13 bases between. Germline V lookup: CDR1 LNHDA, CDR2 SQIVND (reference sequence). This CDR3 has 16 residues. CDR3 region: CASSITGRRNTGELFF. The CDR3 region has the DNA TGTGCCAGTAGTATCACCGGACGGCGAAACACCGGGGAGCTGTTTTTT.

CDR3 coding DNA: TGTGCCAGCAGGCCTGTTAACACTGAAGCTTTCTTT. Translation: CASRPVNTEAFF. This chain joins TRBV7-9 and TRBJ1-1, with D unclear. Germline assignment: CDR1 SEHNR and CDR2 FQNEAQ (reference sequence). Trimming took off 6 bases at V and 2 bases at J, with 7 bases between the two ends. This CDR3 region has 12 residues.

Points on this clonotype: Compared with germline, one end of the junction differs, possibly owing to a read error. V is TRBV12-3 or TRBV12-4 and J is TRBJ2-1; D unresolved. The CDR3 length is 14 residues. CDR3 DNA sequence: TGTGCCAGCAGTTTAGAAACTCCGTGGAATGAGCAGTCCTTC. Its protein is CASSLETPWNEQSF.

This clonotype occurred a few times. This chain joins TRBV28 and TRBJ1-5; TRBD1 agrees at 9 bases. Germline CDR1 reads MDHEN; CDR2 reads SYDVKM. V shed 5 bases, J shed 6 bases, and the junction held 5 bases outside the gene matches. CDR3 length: 14 residues. The CDR3 DNA sequence: TGTGCCAGCAGTCCCGGGACAGGGTTTCAGCCCCAGCATTTT. It is translated as CASSPGTGFQPQHF.

This clonotype was recorded many times. The chain has TRBV7-8 and TRBJ2-2; maybe TRBD2 (6 bases). Germline CDR1 SGHVS, CDR2 FQNEAQ. The CDR3 has 16 residues. The V and J ends lost 0 bases and 2 bases respectively, with 10 bases between them. CDR3 residues: CASSLAEGLNTGELFF. The CDR3 bases are TGTGCCAGCAGCTTAGCGGAGGGATTAAACACCGGGGAGCTGTTTTTT.

The V gene is TRBV12-5, the J gene TRBJ2-1; 11 positions match TRBD2. Losses at the gene ends were 6 bases for V and 11 bases for J; bases not matched to a gene: 9. CDR1 is LGHNT and CDR2 is FRNRAP in the germline V gene. The CDR3 is 14 residues long. The CDR3 bases are TGTGCTAGTGGGCAACTAGCGGGAGCCGAAAAGCAGTTCTTC. Amino acids: CASGQLAGAEKQFF. Based on the CDR3 plus reference TRBV12-5 and TRBJ2-1, the full variable domain is DARVTQTPRHKVTEMGQEVTMRCQPILGHNTVFWYRQTMMQGLELLAYFRNRAPLDDSGMPKDRFSAEMPDATLATLKIQPSEPRDSAVYFCASGQLAGAEKQFFGPGTRLTVL.

This clonotype was found a few times. The chain uses TRBV19 and TRBJ2-1; D is undetermined. V was pared by 8 bases and J by 0 bases, with 8 bases between. Per germline, CDR1 LNHDA and CDR2 SQIVND (reference sequence). This CDR3 has 13 residues. In nucleotides, the CDR3 is TGTGCCAGTTGCCGGAGCTCCTACAATGAGCAGTTCTTC. Its protein is CASCRSSYNEQFF. Looking up the rest from reference TRBV19 and TRBJ2-1 gives the full variable domain: DGGITQSPKYLFRKEGQNVTLSCEQNLNHDAMYWYRQDPGQGLRLIYYSQIVNDFQKGDIAEGYSVSREKKESFPLTVTSAQKNPTAFYLCASCRSSYNEQFFGPGTRLTVL.

This clonotype has a single count. At one end, the junction sequence differs from germline, possibly due to a read error. The chain combines TRBV7-9 with TRBJ1-1; a possible D gene is TRBD1 (5 bases). Germline-derived CDR1 and CDR2 are SEHNR and FQNEAQ (reference sequence). This CDR3 is built from 15 residues. This chain's CDR3 is CASSSLAGLNTQAFF. CDR3 DNA: TGTGCCAGCAGCTCCCTGGCGGGACTGAACACTCAAGCTTTCTTT.